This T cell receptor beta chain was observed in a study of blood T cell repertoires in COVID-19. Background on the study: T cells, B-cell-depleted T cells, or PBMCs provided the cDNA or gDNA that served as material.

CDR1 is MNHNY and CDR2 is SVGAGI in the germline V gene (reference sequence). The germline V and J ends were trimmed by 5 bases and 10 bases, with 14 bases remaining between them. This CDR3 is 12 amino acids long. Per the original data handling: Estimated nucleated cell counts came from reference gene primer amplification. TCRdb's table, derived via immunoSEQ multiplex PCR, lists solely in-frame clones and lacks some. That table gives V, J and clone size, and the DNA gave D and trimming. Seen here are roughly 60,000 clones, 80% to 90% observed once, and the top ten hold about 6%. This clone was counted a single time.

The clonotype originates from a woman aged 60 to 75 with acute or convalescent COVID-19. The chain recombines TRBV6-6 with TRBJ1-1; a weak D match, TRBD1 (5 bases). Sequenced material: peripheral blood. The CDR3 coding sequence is TGTGCCAGCAGTACCCGGGGGGAATCAGCTTTCTTT. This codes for CASSTRGESAFF.